A single sample gave rise to the 5 T cell receptor beta chains below, sequenced in a study of T cell changes during pregnancy in multiple sclerosis. Profiling relied on immunoSEQ multiplex PCR, and the TCRdb table lists in-frame clones only, not all of them. There are about 120,000 clones in the sample; about 93% occur only once, and less than 7.5% lies in the top ten. The specimen was peripheral blood, collected before pregnancy. The receptors shown here come from a female donor with multiple sclerosis, enrolled in a pregnancy study.

The rearrangement joins TRBV2 to TRBJ1-3, with 8 bases matching TRBD1. The V segment lost 4 bases and the J segment 0 bases; nucleotides outside the gene matches: 2. Germline V gene sequence: CDR1 SNHLY, CDR2 FYNNEI. This CDR3 comprises 15 residues. CDR3 DNA sequence: TGTGCCAGCAGTGGGACAGGGAGCTCTGGAAACACCATATATTTT. Translated: CASSGTGSSGNTIYF.

Comment on this clone: This specimen includes other DNA sequences encoding the same CDR3. The V and J genes are TRBV19 and TRBJ1-1; 8 positions match TRBD1. V dropped 4 bases and J dropped 1; count of bases not matched to a gene: 2. The length of the CDR3 is 14 residues. CDR1 is LNHDA, CDR2 SQIVND, per germline (reference sequence). This CDR3 is CASSTTGANTEAFF. The CDR3 DNA sequence: TGTGCCAGTAGTACGACAGGGGCGAACACTGAAGCTTTCTTT.

The sample holds a few counts of this clone. The rearrangement joins TRBV5-1 to TRBJ1-3, with D uncertain. Germline V CDR1 and CDR2: SGHRS, YFSETQ. The germline V and J ends were trimmed by 0 bases and 4 bases, with 17 bases remaining between them. The CDR3 spans 17 residues. The CDR3 region is CASSLGGSLRPGNTIYF. The CDR3 nucleotides are TGCGCCAGCAGCTTGGGAGGTAGCCTCCGGCCCGGAAACACCATATATTTT.

In DNA, the CDR3 is TGTGCCAGCAGCTTTGGCAGCTCCTACAATGAGCAGTTCTTC. Encoded protein: CASSFGSSYNEQFF. V is TRBV7-9 and J is TRBJ2-1, with D hard to call. The V end lost 3 bases, the J end lost 0 bases, and 6 bases lay between the germline ends. This CDR3 is 14 amino acids long. Germline CDR1 reads SEHNR; CDR2 reads FQNEAQ (reference sequence).

The V call is TRBV27, the J call TRBJ2-1, with TRBD1 as a possible D gene (5 bases). Trimming pared 5 bases from V and 5 bases from J, leaving 16 bases between. The CDR3 spans 15 residues. Germline loops: CDR1 MNHEY, CDR2 SMNVEV (reference sequence). CDR3 DNA sequence: TGTGCCAGCAGTCCCCTACGTAGGACAAACAATGAGCAGTTCTTC. As protein: CASSPLRRTNNEQFF.